This TCR beta chain came from a study of blood T cell repertoires in COVID-19. Across the whole study: The United States, Italy and Spain were the sources of the acute and convalescent COVID-19 samples. T cells, B-cell-depleted T cells, or PBMCs provided the cDNA or gDNA that served as material.

The germline CDR1 and CDR2 sequences are SGHDT and YYEEEE. The CDR3 runs 15 residues. With 4 bases clipped from V and 3 bases from J, the junction kept 6 bases outside the gene matches. Under the authors' procedure: The assay estimated nucleated cells by amplifying reference gene primers. The repertoire was sequenced with immunoSEQ multiplex PCR; TCRdb's copy has only in-frame clones and lacks some. V and J calls and clone size are given by that table; D and trimming were obtained from the DNA. The sample yields approximately 260,000 clones, roughly four fifths seen once. This clone showed up just a few times.

The clonotype originates from an elderly woman with acute or convalescent COVID-19. Sequenced: peripheral blood. The V gene is TRBV5-6, the J gene TRBJ2-2; 7 nucleotides line up with TRBD2. CDR3 nucleotides: TGTGCCAGCAGCCCCCTAAGCGGGGACACCGGGGAGCTGTTTTTT. It yields the protein CASSPLSGDTGELFF.